This is a list of T cell receptor beta chains from one sample in a study of cytomegalovirus exposure and HLA in healthy donors. Some clones are missing from TCRdb's copy, which holds only in-frame ones; the method was immunoSEQ multiplex PCR. The sample lists some 240,000 clones; roughly 83% were seen once. Sequencing used PBMCs. The receptors were gathered from a woman aged 18-35 years in good health and CMV-seronegative. CDR3s include the opening cysteine and the closing phenylalanine or tryptophan.

v_call	j_call	cdr3_aa
TRBV5-1	TRBJ1-4	CASSETATNEKLFF
TRBV29-1	TRBJ2-3	CSVEPSGGAGTDTQYF
TRBV19	TRBJ2-1	CASSTLAGGPGEQFF
TRBV30	TRBJ2-7	CAWGGRKDEQYF
TRBV6-1	TRBJ2-7	CASSETPGQGTKQYF
TRBV30	TRBJ1-1	CAWRSPSGWMGTEAFF
TRBV5-1	TRBJ2-7	CASSLGGGPSYEQYF
TRBV28	TRBJ2-1	CASLRGGGTPNEQFF
TRBV21-1	TRBJ2-7	CASLLGQGLYEQYF
TRBV7-3	TRBJ2-3	CASSPGGRTDTDTQYF
TRBV6-5	TRBJ1-2	CASTPSTVYGYTF
TRBV2	TRBJ2-1	CASRTGISYNEQFF
TRBV6-1	TRBJ1-2	CASSEEFNPRRGRGYTF
TRBV28	TRBJ1-5	CAANNQPQHF
TRBV18	TRBJ2-5	CASSPGPHETQYF
TRBV6-1	TRBJ2-3	CASSLVTDTQYF
TRBV27	TRBJ2-2	CASSTDRGGTGELFF
TRBV27	TRBJ1-2	CASRGQGLTYGYTF
TRBV28	TRBJ2-3	CASSLPAGRSDTQYF
TRBV15	TRBJ2-1	CATSRVSYNEQFF
TRBV5-7	TRBJ1-1	CASILYTGTPNTEAFF
TRBV5-4	TRBJ1-2	CASSLDVGGYTF
TRBV23-1	TRBJ2-7	CASSLAGTYEQYF
TRBV19	TRBJ1-1	CASSITGRGAFF
TRBV19	TRBJ1-1	CASIWDTEAFF
TRBV10-2	TRBJ2-5	CASSEATGGLVETQYF
TRBV29-1	TRBJ1-1	CSVGLGRTEAFF
TRBV6-5	TRBJ2-1	CASSSASNEQFF
TRBV5-1	TRBJ2-7	CASSEVWGENEQYF
TRBV13	TRBJ2-7	CASSFRDRGLDEQYF
TRBV5-1	TRBJ2-1	CASSLFQSYNEQFF
TRBV6-5	TRBJ2-7	CASSYGSRREYEQYF
TRBV5-1	TRBJ2-7	CASSLDVMGFAYEQYF
TRBV5-1	TRBJ2-5	CASSPEGWEYETQYF
TRBV11-2	TRBJ1-1	CASSRQEGTEAFF
TRBV27	TRBJ1-1	CASSPPGTSYNTEAFF
TRBV2	TRBJ2-7	CASSDGRSYYEQYF
TRBV28	TRBJ1-1	CASSAPPTNTEAFF
TRBV6-5	TRBJ2-1	CASAQEGYNEQFF
TRBV18	TRBJ2-7	CASSLRTSVYGAYEQYF
TRBV6-1	TRBJ1-2	CASSEMRGLDGYTF
TRBV7-9	TRBJ2-1	CASSPKGQLFNEQFF
TRBV28	TRBJ1-2	CASSLYSPRGSFSGYGYTF
TRBV2	TRBJ2-2	CAAVGTKITGELFF
TRBV30	TRBJ1-1	CAGTWGAGTEAFF
TRBV18	TRBJ1-3	CASSSTQGTTGNTIYF
TRBV20-1	TRBJ2-1	CSARVEHEQFF
TRBV29-1	TRBJ2-7	CSVEGDGRSSYEQYF